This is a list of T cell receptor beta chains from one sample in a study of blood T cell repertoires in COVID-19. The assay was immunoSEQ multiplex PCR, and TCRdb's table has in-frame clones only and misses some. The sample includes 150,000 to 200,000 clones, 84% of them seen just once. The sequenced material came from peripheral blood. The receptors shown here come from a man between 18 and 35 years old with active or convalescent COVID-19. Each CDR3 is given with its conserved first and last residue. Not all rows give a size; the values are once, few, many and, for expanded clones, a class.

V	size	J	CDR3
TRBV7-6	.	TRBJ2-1	CASSPNYNEQFF
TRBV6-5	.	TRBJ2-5	CARMGDRARETQYF
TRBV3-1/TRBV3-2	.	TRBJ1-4	CASSPRRGYDEKLFF
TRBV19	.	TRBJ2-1	CASRERGTYNEQFF
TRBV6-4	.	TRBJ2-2	CASSQQGLGTGELFF
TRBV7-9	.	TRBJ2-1	CASSFGTGEYNEQFF
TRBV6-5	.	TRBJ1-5	CASSRDRADNQPQHF
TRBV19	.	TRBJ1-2	CASSAGGWRGYTF
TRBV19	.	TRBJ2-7	CASSIAGGPGYEQYF
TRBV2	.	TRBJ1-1	CATYGRTMNTEAFF
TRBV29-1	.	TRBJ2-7	CSVGTGRTYEQYF
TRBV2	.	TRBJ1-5	CASSTQGWVGNQPQHF
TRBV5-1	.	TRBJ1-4	CASSLVGATNEKLFF
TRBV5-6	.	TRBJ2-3	CASSLSFVVGAGDTQYF
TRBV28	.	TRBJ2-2	CASSSGLAGESGELFF
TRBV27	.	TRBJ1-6	CASSLSQGKIPRWAPLHF
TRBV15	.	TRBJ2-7	CATSRGPPTSALSYEQYF
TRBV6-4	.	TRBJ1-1	CASSDSGHKLMNTEAFF
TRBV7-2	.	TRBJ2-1	CASSPGYNEQFF
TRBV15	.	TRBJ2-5	CATSQLAGTGTETQYF
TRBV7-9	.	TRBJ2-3	CASSFTSDTQYF
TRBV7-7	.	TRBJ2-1	CASSPGTGPTNEQFF
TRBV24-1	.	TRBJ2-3	CATSDVGGPTDTQYF
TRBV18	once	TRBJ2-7	CASSPWTGDSSYEQYF
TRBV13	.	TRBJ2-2	CASRRQAGGLTGELFF
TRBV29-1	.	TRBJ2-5	CSVERQGQQETQYF
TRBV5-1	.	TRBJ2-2	CASTLRGGTGELFF
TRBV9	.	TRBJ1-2	CASSVDQGLYGYTF
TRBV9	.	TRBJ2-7	CASSVGGRSYEQYF
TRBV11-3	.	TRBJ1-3	CASSGDRNGNTIYF
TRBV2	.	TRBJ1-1	CASSRQGAGTEAFF
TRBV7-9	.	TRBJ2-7	CASSKRGLAGGSEQYF
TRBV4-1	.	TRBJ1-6	CASSQPPDRADNSPLHF
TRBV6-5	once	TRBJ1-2	CASSYGETYGYTF
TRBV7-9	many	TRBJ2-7	CASSSTGDEQYF
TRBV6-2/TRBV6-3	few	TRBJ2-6	CASSYSRTSVRAGANVLTF
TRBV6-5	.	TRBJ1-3	CASTRDNSGNTIYF
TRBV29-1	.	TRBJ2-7	CSVEDLSYEQYF
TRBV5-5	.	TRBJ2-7	CASSEGLADSYEQYF
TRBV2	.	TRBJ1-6	CASRGTGNSPLHF
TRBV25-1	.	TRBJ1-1	CASSARQGSTEAFF
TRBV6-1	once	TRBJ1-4	CASSPRTGFTEKLFF
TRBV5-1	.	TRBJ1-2	CASSFITVDYGYTF
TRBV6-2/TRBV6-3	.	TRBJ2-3	CASSILTSEPDTQYF
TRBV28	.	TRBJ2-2	CASSTGPQTGELFF
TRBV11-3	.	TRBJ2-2	CASSSPRTGETGELFF